Shown below are 3 T cell receptor beta chains from a single sample sequenced in a study of cytomegalovirus exposure and HLA in healthy donors. The PCR ran on 60 Vbeta and 13 Jbeta primers. TCRdb's table, derived via immunoSEQ multiplex PCR, lists solely in-frame clones and lacks some. The sample consists of some 150,000 clones, around 75% of them appearing once. The sample comprised PBMCs. The receptors come from a woman younger than 45 in good health and CMV-seronegative.

The V call is TRBV5-1, the J call TRBJ2-1, with D perhaps matching TRBD2 (8 bases). The CDR3 is 16 amino acids. Germline loops: CDR1 SGHRS, CDR2 YFSETQ. V shed 0 bases and J shed 8 bases, with 18 bases lying between them. DNA of the CDR3: TGCGCCAGCAGCTTGGAGGCGGGGGGCCAGGGGGATGAGCAGTTCTTC. Amino acids: CASSLEAGGQGDEQFF.

This clone has only a few counts. V and J are TRBV27 and TRBJ2-7, with D possibly TRBD1 on 5 matching bases. The CDR3 covers 14 residues. Germline V CDR1 and CDR2: MNHEY, SMNVEV (reference sequence). V was clipped by 0 bases and J by 2 bases, with 8 bases between them. In DNA form, the CDR3 reads TGTGCCAGCAGTTTATCGGCAGGGACCTACGAGCAGTACTTC. Protein sequence: CASSLSAGTYEQYF.

The chain combines TRBV5-5 with TRBJ1-6, with TRBD1 matching 8 bases. The trim removed 0 bases at V and 8 bases at J, leaving 1 base unmatched. The germline CDR1 and CDR2 sequences are SGHKS and YYEKEE (reference sequence). There are 14 residues in the CDR3. The CDR3 nucleotides are TGTGCCAGCAGCTTGGAACAGGGGGATTCACCCCTCCACTTT. It is translated as CASSLEQGDSPLHF.